Presented here are 10 T cell receptor beta chains from one specimen sequenced in a study of radiotherapy plus CTLA-4 blockade in lung cancer. The method was immunoSEQ multiplex PCR; TCRdb's version includes in-frame clones alone and lacks a portion of them. The table shows about 87,000 clones, with 85% to 90% occurring only once. The sequences come from peripheral blood, collected from a patient treated with radiotherapy plus ipilimumab. Receptors were obtained from a human donor with non-small cell lung cancer that progressed on radiotherapy plus ipilimumab.

V and J are TRBV10-3 and TRBJ1-1; 7 nucleotides align to TRBD1. This CDR3 is built from 13 residues. CDR1 ENHRY and CDR2 SYGVKD come from the germline V gene. V trimming: 10 bases; J trimming: 0 bases; junction bases outside the gene matches: 5. In DNA form, the CDR3 reads TGTGCCAGCGGGACAGCTATGAACACTGAAGCTTTCTTT. It specifies CASGTAMNTEAFF.

This clone came up once. V gene TRBV13 combines with J gene TRBJ2-2; D might be TRBD1 (5 bases). The CDR3 has 14 amino acids. From germline, CDR1 is PRHDT and CDR2 FYEKMQ (reference sequence). Trimming left V 3 bases short and J 5 bases short, with 10 bases between. CDR3 region: CASSLAGYTGELFF. The DNA of the CDR3 is TGTGCCAGCAGCTTGGCAGGGTATACCGGGGAGCTGTTTTTT.

This clone has just a few counts. The chain recombines TRBV19 with TRBJ2-1; perhaps TRBD1 as D (5 bases). V lost 3 bases and J lost 0, with 12 bases in between. Germline assignment: CDR1 LNHDA and CDR2 SQIVND (reference sequence). This CDR3 contains 16 residues. The CDR3 DNA follows: TGTGCCAGTAGTATGGGGCAGTTCAACTCCTACAATGAGCAGTTCTTC. It translates to CASSMGQFNSYNEQFF.

The chain joins TRBV7-2 to TRBJ1-3, with D uncertain. Germline V gene data show CDR1 as SGHTA and CDR2 as FQGNSA. Between the trimmed V and J ends, which lost 2 bases and 0 bases, there was a span of 8 bases. The CDR3 extends over 15 amino acids. This CDR3 reads CASSLSQASGNTIYF. Here the CDR3 DNA reads TGTGCCAGCAGCTTAAGTCAGGCCTCTGGAAACACCATATATTTT.

Regarding this clone: Other DNA sequences in this specimen translate into the identical CDR3. The rearrangement links TRBV7-2 to TRBJ2-3; D possibly corresponds to TRBD2 (6 bases). V lost 5 bases to trimming and J lost 0 bases, with 15 bases between them. Per germline, CDR1 SGHTA and CDR2 FQGNSA. The CDR3 covers 16 residues. The chain's CDR3 is CASSLLPGTSTDTQYF. CDR3 nucleotides: TGTGCCAGCAGCCTCCTACCGGGGACTAGCACAGATACGCAGTATTTT. Filled out from reference TRBV7-2 and TRBJ2-3, the complete variable domain reads GAGVSQSPSNKVTEKGKDVELRCDPISGHTALYWYRQSLGQGLEFLIYFQGNSAPDKSGLPSDRFSAERTGGSVSTLTIQRTQQEDSAVYLCASSLLPGTSTDTQYFGPGTRLTVL.

This clone came up a few times. The chain joins TRBV9 to TRBJ1-1; D uncertain. This CDR3 spans 15 amino acids. The V gene lost 0 bases and the J gene lost 5 bases, with 14 bases spanning the gap. Germline loops: CDR1 SGDLS, CDR2 YYNGEE. CDR3 in DNA: TGTGCCAGCAGCGTAGGAATTAGTCTCGTAACTGAAGCTTTCTTT. Encoded protein: CASSVGISLVTEAFF.

This CDR3 reads CASSPGPNIETQYF. The CDR3 coding sequence is TGTGCCAGCAGCCCCGGACCCAATATAGAGACCCAGTACTTC. The rearrangement uses TRBV9 and TRBJ2-5, with D hard to call. Trimming cost V 4 bases and J 4 bases, with 14 bases left between them. Germline V gives CDR1 SGDLS, CDR2 YYNGEE. This CDR3 has 14 amino acids.

V is TRBV7-9 and J is TRBJ1-2; 9 nucleotides line up with TRBD1. The length of the CDR3 is 15 residues. V lost 4 bases and J lost 6; bases outside the gene matches: 9. The V gene's germline CDR1 is SEHNR and CDR2 FQNEAQ (reference sequence). The CDR3 here is CASSSSRDRDHGYTF. CDR3 DNA: TGTGCCAGCAGCTCGAGCCGGGACAGGGACCATGGCTACACCTTC.

The rearrangement links TRBV9 to TRBJ2-5, with D uncertain. Per the germline V gene, CDR1 is SGDLS and CDR2 is YYNGEE. V lost 0 bases, J lost 0 bases, and 3 bases lay in between. The CDR3 contains 13 residues. As DNA, the CDR3 is TGTGCCAGCAGCGTAGGCGACCAAGAGACCCAGTACTTC. The encoded protein is CASSVGDQETQYF. The full variable domain, completed using reference TRBV9 and TRBJ2-5, is DSGVTQTPKHLITATGQRVTLRCSPRSGDLSVYWYQQSLDQGLQFLIQYYNGEERAKGNILERFSAQQFPDLHSELNLSSLELGDSALYFCASSVGDQETQYFGPGTRLLVL.

The J gene is TRBJ2-5, the V gene TRBV7-2; D ambiguous. The CDR3 runs to 16 residues. Germline V gives CDR1 SGHTA, CDR2 FQGNSA. V was cut by 5 bases and J by 2 bases, with 18 bases left in between. The CDR3 DNA reads as TGTGCCAGCAGCCTTAGTATACTCCCCACTCAAGAGACCCAGTACTTC. Amino acid sequence: CASSLSILPTQETQYF.